This note documents a single T cell receptor beta chain sequence. No antigen is known for it. The record originates from a study of blood T cells in healthy people across ages. Primed by a sample-barcoded 5' primer and a J-beta primer mix, a second PCR proceeded for about 6 to 12 cycles. No fewer than 2.5 million CDR3-containing paired-end reads came from each sample. TCRdb analysed the 5' RACE reads with MiXCR anew, one entry per CDR3 protein. The sample lists about 650,000 distinct CDR3 sequences, roughly half occurring once. Healthy Caucasians from Russia aged roughly 6 to 95 served as donors. Trimming pared 7 bases from V and 4 bases from J, leaving 15 bases between. This CDR3 region has 14 residues. From germline, CDR1 is MNHEY and CDR2 SVGAGI. General study points: One million T cells yielded diversity estimates that were considered underestimates. Higher diversity, along with more naive CD4+ cells, distinguished long-lived donors from aged donors.

Source material: blood. The sequence derives from a woman of 80 years or more in good health. This chain uses TRBV6-5 with TRBJ2-3; possible D gene TRBD1, 6 bases. The CDR3: CASNRTGFPDTQYF. Written as DNA, the CDR3 is TGTGCCAGCAACCGAACAGGGTTCCCAGATACGCAGTATTTT.